This TCR beta chain is from a study of cytomegalovirus exposure and HLA in healthy donors (dated 2017 in TCRdb). Describing the broader study: According to an earlier analysis of a few hundred of the donors, some 180 million T cells yielded roughly 100 million unique TCR beta sequences and around 300 Gb of sequence data. The study aimed to test whether signatures of past pathogen exposure could be identified by cataloging public T cell receptors. Using immunosequencing, the study profiled T cell repertoires from about 620 subjects and related those repertoires to cytomegalovirus serostatus. The genetic ancestry cluster associated with self-reported Caucasian donors included approximately 85% of the roughly 400 genotyped donors. A separate validation cohort of over a hundred different subjects was used in addition to the approximately 700-subject first cohort. A later analysis re-examined previously published TCR beta repertoires from just over 650 donors and added high-resolution HLA genotyping to investigate patterns of TCR occurrence. The study combined high-throughput TCR immunosequencing, statistical association of individual TCRs with disease status, and machine learning to predict cytomegalovirus infection status. Four or five DR-DQ haplotypes were handled as single units for association and clustering because linkage in the cohort was strong. All discovery cohort repertoires had been generated using a single sequencing platform. The later analysis used no new phenotypic data to find candidate immune exposures, relying instead on TCR beta sequences and their occurrence across donors. Across around 400 genotyped donors of the cohort, an average of about 250,000 unique TCR beta nucleotide sequences per donor were sequenced, and 15% to 20% of those sequences were non-productive. Typing coverage differed by locus: A, B, C, DRB1 and DQB1 were typed in roughly 629-630 donors, DQA1 in about 560, DPA1 in approximately 600, and DPB1 in 450 to 480. Genome-wide SNP genotypes for about 60% of the 666 donors were used in a later genetic analysis, which treated that subset as a discovery cohort. Donor age, sex, ethnicity and CMV serostatus were compiled together with the repertoire data. In an earlier analysis of 587 of the donors, high-throughput TCR beta sequencing was used to judge whether each TCR beta V gene segment behaved as functional or pseudogenic. Class I and class II HLA loci were covered by the typing at four-digit resolution. An early release that covered around 590 HLA-typed donors contained 250 to 350 gigabases of sequencing data and some 87 million unique TCR sequences.

Receptor amplification or capture employed the immunoSEQ multiplex PCR assay. The multiplex PCR relied on a mix of 60 forward primers for TCR Vbeta segments and 13 reverse primers for TCR Jbeta segments. The CDR3 region of rearranged TCR beta genes was amplified from genomic DNA by a multiplex PCR assay. The Illumina HiSeq System was used to sequence the amplified TCR beta libraries as 87-base-pair reads. The authors' analysis ran thus. Across the 500 to 700 repertoires, a later analysis counted tens of millions of unique TCR beta chains, 8.5 million to 12 million of which were shared by at least two donors. To remove PCR and sequencing errors, raw reads were error-corrected and collapsed into unique sequences using a nearest-neighbor algorithm that merged closely related sequences. To assign V, D and J gene segments, CDR3 sequences were aligned to IMGT reference sequences. For a sequence to be retained, a match of at least six nucleotides to both a V gene segment and a J gene segment was required. Rearrangements were called productive when the CDR3 lacked stop codons and stayed in frame with V and J; all others were non-productive. Following IMGT convention, CDR3 was defined as the stretch from the second conserved V-encoded cysteine to the conserved J-encoded phenylalanine. In an earlier analysis of roughly 610 of the donors, sequences lacking an unambiguous match to a single V gene segment were excluded. In an earlier analysis of several hundred of the donors, V segments were called functional above 56.7% productive rearrangements and were called segregating when the between-donor standard deviation exceeded 5%. To diagnose cytomegalovirus status from the catalog of TCR beta chain sequences, a statistical classification framework was built. In a later analysis, V and J genes were assigned by comparing TCR nucleotide sequences against IMGT/GENE-DB human TR gene sequences. In a later analysis, CDR3 sequences and most-parsimonious VDJ recombination scenarios were assigned using the TCRdist pipeline. In a later analysis, each TCR beta chain was defined by its CDR3 amino acid sequence together with its V-gene family, and reads lacking a unique V-gene family were excluded. In a later analysis, 500 to 700 highly shared, low-generation-probability nucleotide sequences were removed to address suspected cross-contamination and a sequencing artifact. In a later analysis, a clonal expansion index was calculated for each public chain from normalized within-repertoire ranks of inferred template counts. In a later analysis, generation probabilities were computed with a VDJ recombination model fitted to out-of-frame rearrangements, and the resulting probabilities were checked against IGoR. A later analysis scored TCR-TCR, TCR-HLA and TCR-CMV co-occurrence with hypergeometric tests, applying a repertoire-size bias correction to TCR pairs. A later analysis estimated false discovery rates by permuting HLA or CMV assignments 20 times. In a later analysis, co-occurring TCRs were grouped using DBSCAN, with TCRdist sequence similarity added in when clustering inside HLA-allele-positive subsets. Co-occurrence clustering excluded repertoires with fewer than 30,000 or more than 120,000 public chains, plus five with anomalous nucleotide sharing. The table was pulled from immuneACCESS by TCRdb, which kept in-frame rearrangements only. Such tables lose some clones; where checked, under half of the loss comes from unresolved V genes, and the rest has no known cause. That table is the source of V, J and clone size, and D and trimming were worked out from the DNA. This sample holds about 170,000 clones; 65% to 85% were observed only once. The ten largest clones add up to approximately 2.2% of the sample.

Points the paper makes about the study in general: Roughly uniform sequencing depth across donors was assumed in presence/absence analyses, although this assumption may not hold. A further reported finding was that TCR beta sequences accurately predicted the HLA-A and HLA-B alleles for most subjects in the first cohort. At a false discovery rate of 0.05, a later analysis linked some 17,000 TCR beta sequences to specific HLA alleles. The cohort was sequenced for TCR beta chains only, and without alpha or paired-chain data the features that could be detected were limited. The classifier was reported to diagnose cytomegalovirus status with high specificity and sensitivity in both the original cohort and the validation cohort. For the cohort, immune exposure information was limited to CMV serostatus. Approximately 18 rarely observed V segments, including chromosome 9 orphons, were excluded from the earlier analysis of several hundred of the donors because counts were too low. In a later analysis, several top co-occurrence clusters were reported to appear linked to parvovirus B19, influenza, CMV and Epstein-Barr virus. In a later analysis, TCR association rates were found to vary across HLA loci, with the most associated TCRs seen for DRB1 alleles and the fewest for HLA-C alleles. Because HLA typing was missing for some donors at each locus, association tests included only the typed subset. In a later analysis, most CMV-associated TCR beta chains were found to appear HLA-restricted, with HLA associations seemingly driven largely by CMV exposure. While some public TCRs were present in many individuals, most TCR sequences turned up only very rarely across donors. The study listed 170 or so TCR beta chains as associated with cytomegalovirus. Some IMGT-functional V segments, including TRBV6-2 and TRBV6-3, could not be told apart with the 87-base-pair reads, so those segments were excluded. In an earlier analysis of around 500 of the donors, most TCR beta V segments appeared in productive rearrangements about 87% or about 30% of the time, broadly matching IMGT annotations. A later analysis found that HLA-associated TCR beta chains were more clonally expanded and had lower generation probabilities than equally common non-associated chains. The sequencing pipeline was judged likely to have produced a cluster of highly shared sequence variants as a technical artifact. Correlated functional status among segregating V segments might reflect linkage disequilibrium, but an unknown experimental factor could not be ruled out. The authors suggested that the approach could potentially be generalized to other disease states and immunological phenotypes. Assigning TCR associations to individual alleles was difficult when HLA alleles, especially DR and DQ, strongly co-occurred. In vitro tests confirmed that a few of the cytomegalovirus-associated TCR beta chains recognize cytomegalovirus antigens. Compared with the 666-donor mean, donors in an Asian-associated ancestry cluster had fewer N-insertions in productive TCRs, according to a later genetic analysis. A later genetic analysis associated a missense DCLRE1C variant with V-gene and J-gene trimming of TCR beta chains, and an independent cohort replicated the association.

Including cysteine and phenylalanine, the CDR3 has 15 amino acids. Only the CDR3 portion is preserved as DNA: 45 bases, with reading frame beginning at the first base. For this chain, trimming is 3 bases at the V end and 2 bases at the J end, and the number of junction bases without a gene match is 4. Sequences SGDLS (CDR1) and YYNGEE (CDR2) are obtained from the germline V gene. In total, 630 or so healthy bone marrow donors made up the cohort. All cohort members were sampled while nominally healthy, although unrecorded immune exposures were likely present. The donor was CMV seronegative and belonged to the group of approximately 320 seronegative cohort members. Every donor gave a peripheral blood sample, and the peripheral blood mononuclear cells from that sample were used for TCR beta sequencing. Genomic DNA extraction from the blood cell samples was performed with the Qiagen DNeasy Blood Extraction Kit.

Note on this clone: Its antigen is unknown. Base quality data are lacking; no much larger clone is found one base away.

The origin of this receptor is a male donor in good health and CMV-seronegative. The specimen was PBMCs. The chain is made from TRBV9 and TRBJ1-2; TRBD1 matches 10 bases in the middle. The CDR3 region: CASSETGGANYGYTF. The DNA sequence is given as TGTGCCAGCAGCGAGACAGGGGGCGCCAACTATGGCTACACCTTC.